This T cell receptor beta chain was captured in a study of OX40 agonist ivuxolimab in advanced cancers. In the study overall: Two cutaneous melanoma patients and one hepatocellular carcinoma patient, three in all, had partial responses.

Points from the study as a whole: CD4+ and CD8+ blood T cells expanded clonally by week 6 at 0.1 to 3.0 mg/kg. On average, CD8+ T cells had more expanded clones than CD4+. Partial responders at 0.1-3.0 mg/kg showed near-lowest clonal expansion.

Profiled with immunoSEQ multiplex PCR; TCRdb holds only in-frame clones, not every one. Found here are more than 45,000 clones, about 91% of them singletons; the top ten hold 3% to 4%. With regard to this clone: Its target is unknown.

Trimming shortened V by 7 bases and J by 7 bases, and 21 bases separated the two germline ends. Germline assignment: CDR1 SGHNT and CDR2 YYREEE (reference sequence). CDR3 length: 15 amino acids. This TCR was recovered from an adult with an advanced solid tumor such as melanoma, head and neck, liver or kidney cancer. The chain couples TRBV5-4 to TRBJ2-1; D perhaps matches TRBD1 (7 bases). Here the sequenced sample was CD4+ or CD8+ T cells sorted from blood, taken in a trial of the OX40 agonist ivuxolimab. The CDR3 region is CASHRTGGRGNEQFF. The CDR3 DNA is TGTGCCAGCCACCGGACAGGAGGCCGGGGGAATGAGCAGTTCTTC. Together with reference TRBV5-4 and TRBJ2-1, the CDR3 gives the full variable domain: ETGVTQSPTHLIKTRGQQVTLRCSSQSGHNTVSWYQQALGQGPQFIFQYYREEENGRGNFPPRFSGLQFPNYSSELNVNALELDDSALYLCASHRTGGRGNEQFFGPGTRLTVL.